The 30 T cell receptor beta chains below were found in one sample sequenced in a study of cytomegalovirus exposure and HLA in healthy donors. The study ran its PCR with 60 Vbeta and 13 Jbeta primers. Data came from immunoSEQ multiplex PCR; TCRdb stores just in-frame clones and leaves some out. The sample holds roughly 71,000 clones; 70% to 85% are singletons and the top ten take under 3%. Sequenced sample: PBMCs. The source of these receptors is a girl aged 10-17 years in good health and CMV-seropositive.

The V gene is TRBV4-2, the J gene TRBJ2-7, with 7 bases lining up with TRBD1. With 0 bases clipped from V and 3 bases from J, the junction kept 5 bases outside the gene matches. This CDR3 region has 15 residues. The germline V gene has CDR1 LGHNA and CDR2 YNFKEQ. The CDR3 sequence: CASSQDRRTGYEQYF. In DNA, the CDR3 is TGTGCCAGCAGCCAAGATCGGAGGACAGGCTACGAGCAGTACTTC.

V gene TRBV30 combines with J gene TRBJ2-1; D uncertain. The ends were cut back, 0 bases at V and 0 bases at J, with 9 bases in the middle. This CDR3 spans 15 amino acids. The germline gives CDR1 GTSNPN, CDR2 SVGIG (reference sequence). The CDR3 loop reads CAWSVGSSSYNEQFF. DNA of the CDR3: TGTGCCTGGAGTGTGGGTAGCAGCTCCTACAATGAGCAGTTCTTC.

The chain links TRBV11-1 to TRBJ1-6; 9 bases agree with TRBD1. CDR1 is SGHAT and CDR2 is FQDESV in the germline V gene (reference sequence). The CDR3 runs to 14 residues. The junction had 3 bases not matched to a gene; V was cut back by 4 bases and J by 8 bases. CDR3 DNA sequence: TGTGCCAGCAGCTGGGACAGGGCGGATTCACCCCTCCACTTT. Translated: CASSWDRADSPLHF.

The chain recombines TRBV4-1 with TRBJ2-1, with D perhaps matching TRBD2 (6 bases). Looked up from germline, CDR1 is MGHRA and CDR2 is YSYEKL. V gave up 0 bases and J gave up 9 bases, with 15 bases separating them. The CDR3 length is 15 residues. CDR3 sequence reads: CASSQEKGGAGEQFF. CDR3 bases: TGCGCCAGCAGCCAAGAAAAAGGAGGGGCCGGTGAGCAGTTCTTC.

As concerns this clone: This sample includes further DNA sequences coding for the same CDR3. The chain uses TRBV30 and TRBJ2-7; TRBD1 matches at 10 bases. V gave up 4 bases and J gave up 6 bases; unmatched junction bases: 6. CDR3 size: 13 residues. CDR1 and CDR2 from the germline V gene are GTSNPN and SVGIG (reference sequence). CDR3 sequence (DNA): TGTGCCTGGAATAGAGACAGGGGGCGCGAGCAGTACTTC. This translates into CAWNRDRGREQYF.

The CDR3 here is CASSHRERNQPQHF. The CDR3 DNA reads TGTGCCAGCAGCCACCGGGAGAGAAATCAGCCCCAGCATTTT. This rearrangement joins TRBV2 to TRBJ1-5; D gene unclear. This CDR3 comprises 14 residues. The V gene's germline CDR1 is SNHLY and CDR2 FYNNEI. Trimming stripped 6 bases from V and 4 bases from J, with 13 bases between. Drawing the rest from reference TRBV2 and TRBJ1-5, the complete variable domain is EPEVTQTPSHQVTQMGQEVILRCVPISNHLYFYWYRQILGQKVEFLVSFYNNEISEKSEIFDDQFSVERPDGSNFTLKIRSTKLEDSAMYFCASSHRERNQPQHFGDGTRLSIL.

V gene TRBV2 combines with J gene TRBJ2-1, with a weak D call TRBD2 (5 bases). The CDR3 length is 11 residues. The V and J ends lost 11 bases and 6 bases respectively, with 11 bases between them. Germline V gene data show CDR1 as SNHLY and CDR2 as FYNNEI. In DNA form, the CDR3 reads TGTGCCGGACTCGTAGGCAATGAGCAGTTCTTC. It encodes CAGLVGNEQFF.

The chain combines TRBV5-1 with TRBJ2-3; 11 nucleotides agree with TRBD1. Trimming removed 0 bases from V and 0 bases from J; junction bases left unmatched: 3. In germline, CDR1 is SGHRS, CDR2 YFSETQ. CDR3 length: 17 residues. CDR3 nucleotide sequence: TGCGCCAGCAGCTTGGAAGGGACAGGGGGAAGCACAGATACGCAGTATTTT. This encodes CASSLEGTGGSTDTQYF.

The rearrangement links TRBV23-1 to TRBJ1-2; possibly TRBD1 for D (5 bases). TRBV23-1 is an ORF, with its function uncertain. Between the trimmed V and J ends, which lost 8 bases and 7 bases, there was a span of 14 bases. The CDR3 sequence is 12 residues long. CDR3 loop: CASGGSLSGYTF. CDR3 bases: TGCGCCAGCGGGGGGTCTCTCTCTGGCTACACCTTC.

This chain links TRBV11-2 with TRBJ1-1; weak D call: TRBD1 (5 bases). The CDR3 is 15 residues long. CDR1 is SGHAT, CDR2 FQNNGV, per germline. V lost 0 bases and J lost 3, with 11 bases in between. The CDR3 region is CASSLEAGLYTEAFF. CDR3 DNA sequence: TGTGCCAGCAGCTTAGAGGCAGGGTTGTACACTGAAGCTTTCTTT.

V and J are TRBV13 and TRBJ2-7; 11 bases map to TRBD2. The germline CDR1 and CDR2 sequences are PRHDT and FYEKMQ (reference sequence). Trimming at V came to 4 bases and at J to 0 bases, leaving 11 bases not matched to a gene. There are 18 residues in the CDR3. This chain's CDR3 is CASSSGPTSGGNSYEQYF. CDR3 DNA sequence: TGTGCCAGCAGCTCAGGGCCTACTAGCGGGGGAAACTCCTACGAGCAGTACTTC.

V usage is TRBV9 and J usage is TRBJ1-4; D is undetermined. V dropped 4 bases and J dropped 4 bases, with 17 bases sitting between them. CDR1 is SGDLS, CDR2 YYNGEE, per germline. There are 16 residues in the CDR3. The CDR3 region has the DNA TGTGCCAGCAGCCCCGCCGAAGAGGGTATTAATGAAAAACTGTTTTTT. Translating it yields CASSPAEEGINEKLFF.

This clone appeared a few times. J is TRBJ1-1 and V is TRBV29-1; 8 bases fit TRBD1. The CDR3 sequence is 13 residues long. V was pared by 8 bases and J by 1 base, with 6 bases of the junction left unmatched. Per germline, CDR1 SQVTM and CDR2 ANQGSEA. Here the CDR3 reads CSTTTGANTEAFF. The CDR3 DNA sequence: TGCAGCACCACGACAGGGGCGAACACTGAAGCTTTCTTT.

In this sample, this clone turned up once. This chain connects TRBV11-2 to TRBJ1-5; D is perhaps TRBD1 (5 bases). The CDR3 runs 14 residues. The V end lost 5 bases, the J end lost 0 bases, and 8 bases lay between the germline ends. Germline CDR1 reads SGHAT; CDR2 reads FQNNGV. CDR3 residues: CASSPGYSNQPQHF. The CDR3 DNA is TGTGCCAGCAGCCCAGGGTATAGCAATCAGCCCCAGCATTTT.

This clone is labeled as medium-sized. V gene TRBV25-1 combines with J gene TRBJ2-3, with D maybe TRBD2 (6 bases). There are 18 residues in the CDR3. The V gene's germline CDR1 is MGHDK and CDR2 SYGVNS. V gave up 1 base and J gave up 1 base, with 18 bases separating them. Written as DNA, the CDR3 is TGTGCCAGCAGTGAATGGCCGTTTTCGGGGGAGGGCACAGATACGCAGTATTTT. This gives the protein CASSEWPFSGEGTDTQYF. Looking up the rest from reference TRBV25-1 and TRBJ2-3 gives the full variable domain: EADIYQTPRYLVIGTGKKITLECSQTMGHDKMYWYQQDPGMELHLIHYSYGVNSTEKGDLSSESTVSRIRTEHFPLTLESARPSHTSQYLCASSEWPFSGEGTDTQYFGPGTRLTVL.

This clone was counted once. The rearrangement joins TRBV12-5 to TRBJ1-2, with 7 bases matching TRBD1. The trim removed 2 bases at V and 4 bases at J, leaving 4 bases unmatched. This CDR3 has 14 amino acids. Germline loops: CDR1 LGHNT, CDR2 FRNRAP. CDR3 nucleotide sequence: TGTGCTAGTGGTTTGTCAGGACAGGTCTATGGCTACACCTTC. Its translation is CASGLSGQVYGYTF.

V gene TRBV6-1 combines with J gene TRBJ2-7; D call uncertain. Germline assignment: CDR1 MNHNS and CDR2 SASEGT. V lost 2 bases and J 3 bases, leaving 11 bases between the germline ends. The CDR3 loop spans 14 amino acids. The CDR3 protein is CASSESKEFYEQYF. The CDR3 DNA follows: TGTGCCAGCAGTGAAAGCAAAGAATTCTACGAGCAGTACTTC.

The chain is built from TRBV5-6 and TRBJ1-4; TRBD1 might be the D (5 bases). Germline loops: CDR1 SGHDT, CDR2 YYEEEE. The CDR3 is made up of 12 amino acids. V lost 4 bases to trimming and J lost 6 bases, with 7 bases between them. CDR3 nucleotide sequence: TGTGCCAGCAGCCTGACAGATGAAAAACTGTTTTTT. As protein: CASSLTDEKLFF.

The chain combines TRBV6-5 with TRBJ2-3, with D uncertain. Germline V gene sequence: CDR1 MNHEY, CDR2 SVGAGI. V was pared by 8 bases and J by 4 bases, with 10 bases between. The CDR3 is 12 residues long. This chain's CDR3 is CASAGVSDTQYF. The CDR3 region has the DNA TGTGCCAGCGCCGGAGTTTCAGATACGCAGTATTTT.

This chain uses TRBV6-5 with TRBJ2-2; TRBD1 agrees at 8 bases. Germline CDR1 and CDR2: MNHEY and SVGAGI. J lost 4 bases, V lost 2 bases, and 6 bases had no gene match. The CDR3 runs 16 residues. The CDR3 reads CASSYGRTGSTGELFF. The CDR3 DNA reads TGTGCCAGCAGTTACGGTCGGACAGGGTCCACCGGGGAGCTGTTTTTT.

J is TRBJ1-2 and V is TRBV5-1; D is unresolved. Germline V lookup: CDR1 SGHRS, CDR2 YFSETQ. V was clipped by 0 bases and J by 2 bases, with 8 bases between them. The CDR3 extends over 14 amino acids. Here the CDR3 reads CASSLGYSNYGYTF. CDR3 sequence (DNA): TGCGCCAGCAGCTTGGGGTACTCGAACTATGGCTACACCTTC.

The chain joins TRBV7-2 to TRBJ2-7, with 8 bases aligning to TRBD1. V was clipped by 5 bases and J by 1 base; unmatched bases: 4. CDR3 length: 14 amino acids. Germline V lookup: CDR1 SGHTA, CDR2 FQGNSA. DNA of the CDR3: TGTGCCAGCAGCACGACAGGGGCTTCCTACGAGCAGTACTTC. It encodes CASSTTGASYEQYF.

Only a few counts were recorded for this clone. The gene calls are TRBV5-4 and TRBJ1-1; 8 nucleotides align to TRBD1. V shed 4 bases, J shed 3 bases, and the junction held 8 bases outside the gene matches. This CDR3 is 15 amino acids long. Per germline, CDR1 SGHNT and CDR2 YYREEE (reference sequence). CDR3: CASSTKTGAYTEAFF. CDR3 in DNA: TGTGCCAGCAGCACTAAGACAGGGGCATACACTGAAGCTTTCTTT.

This clone has a handful of counts. The chain has TRBV30 and TRBJ2-5; D is unclear. The germline gives CDR1 GTSNPN, CDR2 SVGIG (reference sequence). This CDR3 region has 12 residues. With 1 base removed from V and 3 bases from J, the gap between germline ends came to 6 bases. The chain's CDR3 is CAWSDQEETQYF. CDR3 sequence (DNA): TGTGCCTGGAGTGACCAGGAAGAGACCCAGTACTTC. Full variable domain (missing parts from reference TRBV30 and TRBJ2-5): SQTIHQWPATLVQPVGSPLSLECTVEGTSNPNLYWYRQAAGRGLQLLFYSVGIGQISSEVPQNLSASRPQDRQFILSSKKLLLSDSGFYLCAWSDQEETQYFGPGTRLLVL.

This chain joins TRBV6-1 and TRBJ2-1, with unresolved D. The CDR3 extends over 12 amino acids. CDR1 is MNHNS, CDR2 SASEGT, per germline. V was cut by 2 bases and J by 7 bases, with 6 bases left in between. In nucleotides, the CDR3 is TGTGCCAGCAGTGAACGTAGAAATGAGCAGTTCTTC. It is translated as CASSERRNEQFF.

V is TRBV6-5 and J is TRBJ2-7; 8 bases are shared with TRBD2. From germline, CDR1 is MNHEY and CDR2 SVGAGI. Trimming took 6 bases from V and 6 from J; bases not matched to a gene: 7. The CDR3 is made up of 13 amino acids. CDR3 protein: CASSSPGGGEQYF. The CDR3 DNA follows: TGTGCCAGCAGCTCCCCCGGGGGGGGCGAGCAGTACTTC.

The chain links TRBV19 to TRBJ2-1, with TRBD1 as a possible D gene (6 bases). V lost 5 bases and J 4 bases, leaving 9 bases between the germline ends. The CDR3 loop spans 13 amino acids. From germline, CDR1 is LNHDA and CDR2 SQIVND (reference sequence). The CDR3 nucleotides are TGTGCCAGTAGTGTCGGACAGTACAATGAGCAGTTCTTC. It encodes CASSVGQYNEQFF.

The chain is built from TRBV27 and TRBJ1-5; D remains unclear. The germline V gene has CDR1 MNHEY and CDR2 SMNVEV (reference sequence). Trimming left V 4 bases short and J 3 bases short, with 10 bases between. The CDR3 is 14 amino acids. CDR3 sequence reads: CASSSVLANQPQHF. In DNA form, the CDR3 reads TGTGCCAGCAGTTCTGTCCTGGCCAATCAGCCCCAGCATTTT.

The CDR3: CASSIIGGGDEKLFF. In DNA, the CDR3 is TGTGCCAGTAGTATAATCGGAGGGGGCGATGAAAAACTGTTTTTT. This chain uses TRBV19 with TRBJ1-4; 7 positions match TRBD1. Germline trimming cut 2 bases from V and 6 bases from J; bases unmatched to any gene: 6. The CDR3 runs to 15 residues. The germline V gene has CDR1 LNHDA and CDR2 SQIVND (reference sequence).

This chain links TRBV28 with TRBJ2-5, with 11 bases matching TRBD2. The CDR3 is 21 residues long. The germline gives CDR1 MDHEN, CDR2 SYDVKM. Losses at the gene ends were 7 bases for V and 4 bases for J; bases not matched to a gene: 26. The CDR3 DNA sequence: TGTGCCAGCACCCCGTTTCTGGCCCGGGGTAGCGGGAGGGGTGTTACAGAGACCCAGTACTTC. Its protein product is CASTPFLARGSGRGVTETQYF.